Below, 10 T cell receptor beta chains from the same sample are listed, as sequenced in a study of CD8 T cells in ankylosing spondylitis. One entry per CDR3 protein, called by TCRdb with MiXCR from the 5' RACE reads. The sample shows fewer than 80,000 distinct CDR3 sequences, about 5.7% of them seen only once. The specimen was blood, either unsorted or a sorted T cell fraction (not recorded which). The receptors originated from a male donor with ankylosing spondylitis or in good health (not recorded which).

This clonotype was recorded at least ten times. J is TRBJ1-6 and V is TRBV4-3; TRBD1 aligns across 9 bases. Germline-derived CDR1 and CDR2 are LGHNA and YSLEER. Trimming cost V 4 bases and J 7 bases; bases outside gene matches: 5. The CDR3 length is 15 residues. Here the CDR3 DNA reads TGCGCCAGCAGCCCGGGGACAGGGCGGAATTCACCCCTCCACTTT. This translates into CASSPGTGRNSPLHF.

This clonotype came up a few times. In DNA, the CDR3 is TGCGCCAGCAGCCGTACAGGGGCCCCCTACGAGCAGTACTTC. Translation: CASSRTGAPYEQYF. The chain combines TRBV5-1 with TRBJ2-7, with TRBD1 identical over 7 bases. The V segment lost 4 bases and the J segment 2 bases; nucleotides outside the gene matches: 6. The CDR3 is made up of 14 amino acids. The germline gives CDR1 SGHRS, CDR2 YFSETQ.

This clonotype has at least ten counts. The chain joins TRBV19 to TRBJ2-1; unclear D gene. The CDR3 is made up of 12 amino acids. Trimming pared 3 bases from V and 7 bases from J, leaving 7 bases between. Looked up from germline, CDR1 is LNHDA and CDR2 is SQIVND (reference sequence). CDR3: CASSIVANEQFF. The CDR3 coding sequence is TGTGCCAGTAGTATCGTCGCGAATGAGCAGTTCTTC. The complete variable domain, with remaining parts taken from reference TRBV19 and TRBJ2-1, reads DGGITQSPKYLFRKEGQNVTLSCEQNLNHDAMYWYRQDPGQGLRLIYYSQIVNDFQKGDIAEGYSVSREKKESFPLTVTSAQKNPTAFYLCASSIVANEQFFGPGTRLTVL.

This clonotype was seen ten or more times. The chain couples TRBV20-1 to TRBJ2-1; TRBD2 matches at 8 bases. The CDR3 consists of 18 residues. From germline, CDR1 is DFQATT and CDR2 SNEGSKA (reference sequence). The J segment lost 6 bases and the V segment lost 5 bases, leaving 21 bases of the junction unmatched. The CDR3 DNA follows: TGCAGTGCTCCAATTCCCCCCTTACTAGCGGTTGGACCCAATGAGCAGTTCTTC. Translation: CSAPIPPLLAVGPNEQFF.

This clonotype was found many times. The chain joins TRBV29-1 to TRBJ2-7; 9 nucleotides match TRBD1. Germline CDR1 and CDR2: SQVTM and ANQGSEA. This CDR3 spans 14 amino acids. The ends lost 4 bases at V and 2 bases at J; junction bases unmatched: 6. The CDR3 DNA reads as TGCAGCGTTGTTCCCGGGACAGGGACCTACGAGCAGTACTTC. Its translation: CSVVPGTGTYEQYF.

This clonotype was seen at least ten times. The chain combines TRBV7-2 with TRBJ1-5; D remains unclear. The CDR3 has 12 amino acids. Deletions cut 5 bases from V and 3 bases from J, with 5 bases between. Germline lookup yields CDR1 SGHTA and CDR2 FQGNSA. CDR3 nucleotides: TGTGCCAGCAGCACCCTCAATCAGCCCCAGCATTTT. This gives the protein CASSTLNQPQHF.

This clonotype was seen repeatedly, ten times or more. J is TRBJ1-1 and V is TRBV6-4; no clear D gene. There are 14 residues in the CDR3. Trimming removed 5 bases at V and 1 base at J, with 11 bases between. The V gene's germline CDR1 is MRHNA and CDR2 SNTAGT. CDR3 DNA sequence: TGTGCCAGCAGTTCAAATCCGGGGAACACTGAAGCTTTCTTT. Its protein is CASSSNPGNTEAFF.

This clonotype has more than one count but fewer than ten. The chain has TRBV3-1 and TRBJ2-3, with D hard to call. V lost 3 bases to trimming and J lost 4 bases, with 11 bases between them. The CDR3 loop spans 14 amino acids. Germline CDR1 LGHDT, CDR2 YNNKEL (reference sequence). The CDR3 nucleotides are TGTGCCAGCAGCCAGGATTTGAGGCCAGATACGCAGTATTTT. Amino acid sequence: CASSQDLRPDTQYF.

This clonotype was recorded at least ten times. The CDR3: CASSLDRNSPLHF. The CDR3 DNA is TGTGCCAGCAGCTTAGACCGGAATTCACCCCTCCACTTT. This rearrangement joins TRBV7-9 to TRBJ1-6; D ambiguous. This CDR3 contains 13 residues. V was trimmed by 1 base and J by 7 bases, leaving 5 bases between them. Germline lookup yields CDR1 SEHNR and CDR2 FQNEAQ (reference sequence).

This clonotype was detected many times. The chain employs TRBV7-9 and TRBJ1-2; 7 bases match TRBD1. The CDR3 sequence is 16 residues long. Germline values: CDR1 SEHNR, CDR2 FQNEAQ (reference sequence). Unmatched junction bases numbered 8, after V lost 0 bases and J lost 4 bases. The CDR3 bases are TGTGCCAGCAGCTTAGCGTTGGGACAGATCGCCTATGGCTACACCTTC. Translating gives CASSLALGQIAYGYTF.